These 24 T cell receptor beta chains were sequenced from one sample in a study of chemoradiotherapy in HPV16-positive cancers. The method was immunoSEQ multiplex PCR; TCRdb's version includes in-frame clones alone and lacks a portion of them. The sample has 25,000 to 30,000 clones, 90% to 95% seen once. This sample comprised blood, obtained from a patient who underwent chemoradiotherapy. These receptor sequences come from a human donor with HPV-associated anogenital cancer.

V is TRBV5-6 and J is TRBJ1-2; TRBD1 is a possible D gene (6 bases). Germline V CDR1 and CDR2: SGHDT, YYEEEE. V was clipped by 1 base and J by 10 bases, with 14 bases between them. This CDR3 is built from 13 residues. CDR3 amino acids: CASSLLARGIYTF. As DNA, the CDR3 is TGTGCCAGCAGCTTGTTGGCCAGGGGAATCTACACCTTC.

J is TRBJ2-6 and V is TRBV29-1, with D possibly being TRBD1 or TRBD2 (5 bases each). This CDR3 has 13 amino acids. Trimming took off 7 bases at V and 4 bases at J, with 11 bases between the two ends. Germline V gives CDR1 SQVTM, CDR2 ANQGSEA. The CDR3 spells CSAGGRGANVLTF. The CDR3 region has the DNA TGCAGCGCTGGGGGTCGAGGGGCCAACGTCCTGACTTTC.

This chain uses TRBV19 with TRBJ2-6; D gene uncertain. Trimming cost V 3 bases and J 1 base, with 7 bases left between them. The CDR3 spans 15 residues. Germline CDR1 and CDR2: LNHDA and SQIVND (reference sequence). CDR3 nucleotides: TGTGCCAGTAGTATGTCTTTGTCTGGGGCCAACGTCCTGACTTTC. Translation gives CASSMSLSGANVLTF.

This clone rates as medium-sized. The chain combines TRBV11-3 with TRBJ2-3, with a weak D call TRBD1 (5 bases). This CDR3 spans 14 amino acids. Trimming took 4 bases from V and 4 from J, leaving 12 bases between them. Germline V gives CDR1 SGHNT, CDR2 YENEEA. The CDR3 sequence: CASSSRVEPDTQYF. CDR3 sequence (DNA): TGTGCCAGCAGCTCCAGGGTCGAACCAGATACGCAGTATTTT.

The chain joins TRBV28 to TRBJ1-1; 10 bases agree with TRBD1. Trimming took 6 bases from V and 5 from J; bases not matched to a gene: 6. Germline loops: CDR1 MDHEN, CDR2 SYDVKM. CDR3 size: 14 residues. Here the CDR3 DNA reads TGTGCCAGCAGCCAGACAGGGGGCAAGACTGAAGCTTTCTTT. This translates into CASSQTGGKTEAFF.

The chain uses TRBV19 and TRBJ1-1, with D maybe TRBD1 (6 bases). CDR3 length: 14 residues. V was trimmed by 5 bases and J by 0 bases, leaving 10 bases between them. In germline, CDR1 is LNHDA, CDR2 SQIVND (reference sequence). CDR3 DNA: TGTGCCAGTAGTGTCCAGGGGTTGAACACTGAAGCTTTCTTT. Protein sequence: CASSVQGLNTEAFF.

The chain joins TRBV18 to TRBJ1-4; D is uncertain. CDR3 size: 15 residues. Between the trimmed V and J ends, which lost 3 bases and 0 bases, there was a span of 8 bases. Germline CDR1 is KGHSH and CDR2 is LQKENI. Here the CDR3 reads CASSPLEATNEKLFF. The CDR3 DNA is TGTGCCAGCTCACCCCTCGAAGCAACTAATGAAAAACTGTTTTTT.

The chain links TRBV28 to TRBJ1-1; TRBD1 is a possible D gene (5 bases). The CDR3 sequence is 14 residues long. The V gene lost 2 bases and the J gene lost 4 bases, with 11 bases spanning the gap. Germline CDR1 and CDR2: MDHEN and SYDVKM. The CDR3 loop is CASSLQGFGTEAFF. In DNA, the CDR3 is TGTGCCAGCAGTTTACAGGGATTCGGCACTGAAGCTTTCTTT.

This chain connects TRBV5-1 to TRBJ2-5; TRBD2 might be the D (6 bases). The germline CDR1 and CDR2 sequences are SGHRS and YFSETQ. Trimming pared 0 bases from V and 5 bases from J, leaving 14 bases between. The length of the CDR3 is 15 residues. The CDR3 loop reads CASSLAPGVRETQYF. The CDR3 region has the DNA TGCGCCAGCAGCTTGGCCCCGGGGGTTCGGGAGACCCAGTACTTC.

The chain joins TRBV28 to TRBJ2-5; D is possibly TRBD2 (6 bases). Germline lookup yields CDR1 MDHEN and CDR2 SYDVKM. The CDR3 is 15 residues long. V was cut by 2 bases and J by 3 bases, with 13 bases left in between. The CDR3 spells CASSLTGLGEETQYF. CDR3 nucleotide sequence: TGTGCCAGCAGTTTAACGGGACTTGGTGAAGAGACCCAGTACTTC. The full variable domain, in which reference TRBV28 and TRBJ2-5 provide the parts outside the CDR3, is DVKVTQSSRYLVKRTGEKVFLECVQDMDHENMFWYRQDPGLGLRLIYFSYDVKMKEKGDIPEGYSVSREKKERFSLILESASTNQTSMYLCASSLTGLGEETQYFGPGTRLLVL.

The V gene is TRBV7-2, the J gene TRBJ1-1, with TRBD1 identical over 8 bases. The V and J ends lost 3 bases and 4 bases, in that order; junction bases with no gene match: 7. Germline assignment: CDR1 SGHTA and CDR2 FQGNSA. This CDR3 is built from 15 residues. CDR3: CASSLGPQGGTEAFF. The DNA for the CDR3 is TGTGCCAGCAGCTTGGGGCCACAGGGGGGCACTGAAGCTTTCTTT.

The gene calls are TRBV7-2 and TRBJ1-2; D is undetermined. Trimming pared 2 bases from V and 9 bases from J, leaving 10 bases between. Germline CDR1 and CDR2: SGHTA and FQGNSA. The CDR3 has 12 amino acids. CDR3 DNA: TGTGCCAGCAGCTTAAAGACCTCGAGCTACACCTTC. This translates into CASSLKTSSYTF.

The chain links TRBV5-1 to TRBJ2-3; TRBD2 matches at 10 bases. The CDR3 length is 16 residues. Trimming removed 2 bases from V and 3 bases from J; junction bases left unmatched: 6. In germline, CDR1 is SGHRS, CDR2 YFSETQ. This CDR3 reads CASSLPTSGVTDTQYF. Here the CDR3 DNA reads TGCGCCAGCAGCTTACCAACTAGCGGGGTAACAGATACGCAGTATTTT.

The V gene is TRBV2, the J gene TRBJ2-3, with 7 positions matching TRBD2. V was pared by 3 bases and J by 1 base, with 1 base of the junction left unmatched. Per the germline V gene, CDR1 is SNHLY and CDR2 is FYNNEI. This CDR3 spans 14 amino acids. The CDR3, as DNA: TGTGCCAGCAGTGAGGCGGGGGGCACAGATACGCAGTATTTT. This sequence encodes CASSEAGGTDTQYF.

As concerns this clone: The sample carries other DNA sequences with the same CDR3. The chain has TRBV18 and TRBJ2-1; D is unclear. The CDR3 runs to 14 residues. Germline V lookup: CDR1 KGHSH, CDR2 LQKENI. With 3 bases removed from V and 0 bases from J, the gap between germline ends came to 6 bases. As DNA, the CDR3 is TGTGCCAGCTCACCTCTAAGCTCCTACAATGAGCAGTTCTTC. This gives the protein CASSPLSSYNEQFF. The full variable domain, its missing parts supplied by reference TRBV18 and TRBJ2-1, is NAGVMQNPRHLVRRRGQEARLRCSPMKGHSHVYWYRQLPEEGLKFMVYLQKENIIDESGMPKERFSAEFPKEGPSILRIQQVVRGDSAAYFCASSPLSSYNEQFFGPGTRLTVL.

This clone has more than one count but fewer than ten. This chain links TRBV7-9 with TRBJ1-1; D possibly corresponds to TRBD1 (5 bases). This CDR3 has 15 residues. Trimming pared 4 bases from V and 1 base from J, leaving 13 bases between. Germline CDR1 and CDR2: SEHNR and FQNEAQ (reference sequence). The CDR3 nucleotides are TGTGCCAGCAGCTACTCCAGGGCCGGGAACACTGAAGCTTTCTTT. This codes for CASSYSRAGNTEAFF.

The CDR3 DNA sequence: TGTGCCAGCAGCTCCAGGGGTTCCTACTCACCCCTCCACTTT. It encodes CASSSRGSYSPLHF. V gene TRBV7-2 combines with J gene TRBJ1-6, with D possibly matching TRBD1 (6 bases). Trimming took 4 bases from V and 10 from J, leaving 14 bases between them. The CDR3 contains 14 residues. CDR1 and CDR2 from the germline V gene are SGHTA and FQGNSA.

V and J are TRBV28 and TRBJ1-1; D uncertain. Trimming stripped 7 bases from V and 7 bases from J, with 13 bases between. Germline V gives CDR1 MDHEN, CDR2 SYDVKM. The CDR3 spans 12 residues. The CDR3 nucleotides are TGTGCCAGCAATTCCGACGTCGATGAAGCTTTCTTT. Its translation is CASNSDVDEAFF.

This chain links TRBV7-8 with TRBJ1-1; tentative D call: TRBD1 (5 bases). The CDR3 has 14 amino acids. Trimming took 1 base from V and 1 from J, leaving 7 bases between them. Germline V gives CDR1 SGHVS, CDR2 FQNEAQ. The CDR3 loop is CASSLGQTNTEAFF. As DNA, the CDR3 is TGTGCCAGCAGCTTAGGACAGACGAACACTGAAGCTTTCTTT.

This clone was found once. This chain links TRBV7-2 with TRBJ2-1, with 8 bases matching TRBD2. The CDR3 covers 19 residues. V was pared by 3 bases and J by 2 bases, with 15 bases of the junction left unmatched. Germline CDR1 is SGHTA and CDR2 is FQGNSA. CDR3 sequence (DNA): TGTGCCAGCAGCTTGGGGCCCTTGGGAGCGGGAGAAGCCTACAATGAGCAGTTCTTC. Its protein is CASSLGPLGAGEAYNEQFF.

The chain employs TRBV11-2 and TRBJ1-1, with TRBD1 as a possible D gene (5 bases). Germline CDR1 SGHAT, CDR2 FQNNGV. Trimming cost V 1 base and J 1 base, with 10 bases left between them. This CDR3 contains 15 residues. The CDR3 DNA reads as TGTGCCAGCAGCTTAGGAGACAGACAGAACACTGAAGCTTTCTTT. Its translation is CASSLGDRQNTEAFF. The complete variable domain, with remaining parts taken from reference TRBV11-2 and TRBJ1-1, reads EAGVAQSPRYKIIEKRQSVAFWCNPISGHATLYWYQQILGQGPKLLIQFQNNGVVDDSQLPKDRFSAERLKGVDSTLKIQPAKLEDSAVYLCASSLGDRQNTEAFFGQGTRLTVV.

The chain couples TRBV6-1 to TRBJ1-1; D is undetermined. The CDR3 is made up of 14 amino acids. Per the germline V gene, CDR1 is MNHNS and CDR2 is SASEGT. The V end was cut by 1 base, the J end by 0 bases, with 6 bases between. Written as DNA, the CDR3 is TGTGCCAGCAGTGAAGTCAGCCTGAACACTGAAGCTTTCTTT. Its protein product is CASSEVSLNTEAFF.

This chain uses TRBV5-1 with TRBJ2-7, with D perhaps matching TRBD1 (6 bases). Germline V gives CDR1 SGHRS, CDR2 YFSETQ. V shed 2 bases and J shed 4 bases, with 16 bases lying between them. The CDR3 covers 15 residues. This CDR3 reads CASSLKQGEGYEQYF. CDR3 bases: TGCGCCAGCAGCTTAAAACAGGGAGAAGGGTACGAGCAGTACTTC.

This chain links TRBV5-1 with TRBJ2-7; 10 nucleotides agree with TRBD2. CDR1 SGHRS and CDR2 YFSETQ come from the germline V gene. CDR3 length equals 16 residues. Trimming at V came to 4 bases and at J to 4 bases, leaving 11 bases not matched to a gene. DNA for the CDR3: TGCGCCAGCAGCCTCTTGTCCGGACTAGCGGCGTACGAGCAGTACTTC. Translated, it gives CASSLLSGLAAYEQYF.